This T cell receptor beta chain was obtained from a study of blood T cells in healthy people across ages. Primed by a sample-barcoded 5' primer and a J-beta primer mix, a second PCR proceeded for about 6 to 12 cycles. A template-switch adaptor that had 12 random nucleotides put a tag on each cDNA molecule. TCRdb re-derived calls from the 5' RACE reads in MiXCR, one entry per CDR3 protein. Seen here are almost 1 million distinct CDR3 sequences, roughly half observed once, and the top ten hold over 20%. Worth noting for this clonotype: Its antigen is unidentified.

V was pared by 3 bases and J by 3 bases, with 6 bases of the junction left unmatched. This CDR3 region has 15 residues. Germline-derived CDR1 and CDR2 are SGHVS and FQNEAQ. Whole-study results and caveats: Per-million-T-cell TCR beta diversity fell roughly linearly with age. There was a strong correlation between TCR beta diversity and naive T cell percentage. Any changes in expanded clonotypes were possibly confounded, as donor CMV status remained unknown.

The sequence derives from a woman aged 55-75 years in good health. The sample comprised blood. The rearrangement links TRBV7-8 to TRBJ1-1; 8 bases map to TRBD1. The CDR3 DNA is TGTGCCAGCAGCTTTTCCCGGACAGGGTACACTGAAGCTTTCTTT. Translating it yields CASSFSRTGYTEAFF.